Shown below are 32 T cell receptor beta chains from a single sample sequenced in a study of T cell responses to AZD1222 COVID-19 vaccine. TCRdb's table, derived via immunoSEQ multiplex PCR, lists solely in-frame clones and lacks some. Found here are 110,000 or so clones, approximately 89% of them singletons; the top ten hold about 6%. The input for sequencing was peripheral blood, taken 28 days after the second AZD1222 dose. The receptors come from an adult who received the AZD1222 COVID-19 vaccine.

This clone appeared a single time. The gene calls are TRBV10-3 and TRBJ1-6, with 9 positions matching TRBD1. This CDR3 region has 16 residues. CDR1 ENHRY and CDR2 SYGVKD come from the germline V gene. The V gene end was trimmed by 5 bases and the J gene end by 6 bases; junction bases not matched to a gene: 8. CDR3: CAISSLSTGGNSPLHF. In DNA form, the CDR3 reads TGTGCCATCAGTTCCCTTTCGACAGGGGGTAATTCACCCCTCCACTTT.

The chain recombines TRBV11-2 with TRBJ1-1; 8 bases map to TRBD1. J lost 11 bases, V lost 4 bases, and 6 bases had no gene match. The germline V gene has CDR1 SGHAT and CDR2 FQNNGV. CDR3 size: 12 residues. In nucleotides, the CDR3 is TGTGCCAGCAGCTCCCCGGACAGGGCGGCTTTCTTT. Protein product: CASSSPDRAAFF.

This chain joins TRBV18 and TRBJ2-7; D remains unclear. CDR1 and CDR2 from the germline V gene are KGHSH and LQKENI. CDR3 length equals 12 residues. V was shortened by 5 bases and J by 3 bases, with 8 bases between the two germline ends. The CDR3 coding sequence is TGTGCCAGCTCAGATTCTAGCTACGAGCAGTACTTC. Translated: CASSDSSYEQYF.

This chain links TRBV7-2 with TRBJ2-5, with TRBD1 identical over 9 bases. Germline V CDR1 and CDR2: SGHTA, FQGNSA. With 0 bases clipped from V and 6 bases from J, the junction kept 2 bases outside the gene matches. The CDR3 sequence is 14 residues long. The CDR3 sequence: CASSLAGQGKTQYF. CDR3 DNA: TGTGCCAGCAGCTTAGCGGGACAGGGAAAGACCCAGTACTTC. The variable domain in full, completed from reference TRBV7-2 and TRBJ2-5, reads GAGVSQSPSNKVTEKGKDVELRCDPISGHTALYWYRQSLGQGLEFLIYFQGNSAPDKSGLPSDRFSAERTGGSVSTLTIQRTQQEDSAVYLCASSLAGQGKTQYFGPGTRLLVL.

J is TRBJ1-2 and V is TRBV6-2 or TRBV6-3; the match to TRBD1 covers 12 bases. The junction had 8 bases not matched to a gene; V was cut back by 6 bases and J by 6 bases. There are 15 residues in the CDR3. Per germline, CDR1 MNHEY and CDR2 SVGEGT. The CDR3 coding sequence is TGTGCCAGCAGCCTGGGACAGGGGGCGAAGGATGGCTACACCTTC. Amino acids: CASSLGQGAKDGYTF.

The J gene is TRBJ1-5, the V gene TRBV6-1, with D possibly matching TRBD1 (6 bases). The germline V and J ends were trimmed by 2 bases and 6 bases, with 11 bases remaining between them. Per the germline V gene, CDR1 is MNHNS and CDR2 is SASEGT. The CDR3 is 14 amino acids. The CDR3 spells CASSERGGGQPQHF. The CDR3 coding sequence is TGTGCCAGCAGTGAAAGGGGGGGAGGTCAGCCCCAGCATTTT.

The genes are TRBV5-5 and TRBJ2-1; the D is unclear. V was trimmed by 4 bases and J by 0 bases, leaving 14 bases between them. Germline CDR1 and CDR2: SGHKS and YYEKEE (reference sequence). The CDR3 consists of 16 residues. DNA for the CDR3: TGTGCCAGCAGCCCGAGGACGGCGGTCTCCTACAATGAGCAGTTCTTC. It encodes CASSPRTAVSYNEQFF.

The chain couples TRBV7-2 to TRBJ1-2, with D tentatively TRBD1 (5 bases). The CDR3 consists of 16 residues. Germline V gives CDR1 SGHTA, CDR2 FQGNSA. The ends were cut back, 1 base at V and 7 bases at J, with 19 bases in the middle. The CDR3 DNA follows: TGTGCCAGCAGCTTAGGGCTATCGGCGACAGAGAGTGGCTACACCTTC. This encodes CASSLGLSATESGYTF.

This CDR3 reads CASSLGQGEQPQHF. Here the CDR3 DNA reads TGTGCCAGCAGCTTGGGGCAGGGTGAGCAGCCCCAGCATTTT. The gene calls are TRBV5-6 and TRBJ1-5; D may be TRBD1 (5 bases). The V end was cut by 0 bases, the J end by 7 bases, with 11 bases between. Germline V gene lookup returns CDR1 SGHDT and CDR2 YYEEEE. This CDR3 is built from 14 residues.

The chain combines TRBV18 with TRBJ2-1, with D perhaps TRBD1 or TRBD2 (6 bases each). The CDR3 covers 14 residues. CDR1 KGHSH and CDR2 LQKENI come from the germline V gene. Trimming took off 6 bases at V and 8 bases at J, with 17 bases between the two ends. The CDR3 nucleotides are TGTGCCAGCTCGAAAAACTCAGGGGAGGATGAGCAGTTCTTC. Encoded protein: CASSKNSGEDEQFF.

Only a few counts were recorded for this clone. The chain joins TRBV7-8 to TRBJ1-5; TRBD1 is a possible D gene (5 bases). The V gene's germline CDR1 is SGHVS and CDR2 FQNEAQ. The V end was cut by 10 bases, the J end by 6 bases, with 16 bases between. CDR3 length equals 13 residues. This CDR3 reads CATSRRGAQPQHF. The CDR3 DNA follows: TGTGCCACCTCCCGGAGAGGGGCTCAGCCCCAGCATTTT.

The chain joins TRBV5-5 to TRBJ1-5; D not resolved. This CDR3 has 15 amino acids. V lost 4 bases, J lost 5 bases, and 16 bases lay in between. Germline V lookup: CDR1 SGHKS, CDR2 YYEKEE (reference sequence). The CDR3, as DNA: TGTGCCAGCAGCCAAATCGACAAGGGAGATCAGCCCCAGCATTTT. It yields the protein CASSQIDKGDQPQHF.

The chain links TRBV11-3 to TRBJ2-2; perhaps D is TRBD1 or TRBD2 (5 bases each). Deletions cut 5 bases from V and 0 bases from J, with 13 bases between. The CDR3 loop spans 16 amino acids. CDR1 and CDR2 (germline): SGHNT, YENEEA. CDR3 DNA sequence: TGTGCCAGCAGCCGAACCGGGACGGCGAACACCGGGGAGCTGTTTTTT. Translated, it gives CASSRTGTANTGELFF.

The chain joins TRBV19 to TRBJ1-1, with 7 bases matching TRBD1. V shed 8 bases and J 6 bases; nucleotides not matched to a gene: 6. CDR1 LNHDA and CDR2 SQIVND come from the germline V gene (reference sequence). The CDR3 extends over 12 amino acids. The CDR3 is CASQQGRAEAFF. The DNA of the CDR3 is TGTGCCAGTCAACAGGGGAGGGCTGAAGCTTTCTTT.

The genes are TRBV6-2 or TRBV6-3 and TRBJ2-6; D call uncertain. The V and J ends lost 4 bases and 0 bases respectively, with 4 bases between them. The CDR3 consists of 14 residues. Germline values: CDR1 MNHEY, CDR2 SVGEGT. The CDR3 sequence is CASSLSSGANVLTF. The DNA of the CDR3 is TGTGCCAGCAGTTTGTCCTCTGGGGCCAACGTCCTGACTTTC.

The V call is TRBV6-5, the J call TRBJ1-6; 9 bases map to TRBD1. The CDR3 has 15 residues. V was pared by 7 bases and J by 10 bases, with 11 bases of the junction left unmatched. In germline, CDR1 is MNHEY, CDR2 SVGAGI. The CDR3 bases are TGTGCCAGCACCGGAACCGGGACAGGGCAATCACCCCTCCACTTT. The encoded protein is CASTGTGTGQSPLHF.

The chain joins TRBV19 to TRBJ2-1; TRBD1 is a possible D gene (6 bases). Germline V gene data show CDR1 as LNHDA and CDR2 as SQIVND (reference sequence). The V end was cut by 5 bases, the J end by 6 bases, with 11 bases between. This CDR3 comprises 13 residues. The CDR3 region is CASSDDRSNEQFF. CDR3 nucleotides: TGTGCCAGTAGTGACGACAGGTCCAATGAGCAGTTCTTC.

The rearrangement joins TRBV27 to TRBJ2-7, with D hard to call. This CDR3 has 14 residues. Germline loops: CDR1 MNHEY, CDR2 SMNVEV (reference sequence). V gave up 4 bases and J gave up 0 bases, with 10 bases separating them. The CDR3 region is CASSSYTNSYEQYF. The CDR3 region has the DNA TGTGCCAGCAGTTCTTACACAAACTCCTACGAGCAGTACTTC.

This chain uses TRBV6-5 with TRBJ1-1, with a weak D call TRBD1 (5 bases). The CDR3 is 14 residues long. Germline CDR1 MNHEY, CDR2 SVGAGI. Trimming stripped 5 bases from V and 4 bases from J, with 14 bases between. The CDR3 DNA follows: TGTGCCAGCAGTCCCCGGACACTCGGCACTGAAGCTTTCTTT. It is translated as CASSPRTLGTEAFF.

The DNA of the CDR3 is TGTGCCAGTACCCAGGACACATTGAATGGCTACACCTTC. It encodes CASTQDTLNGYTF. The chain couples TRBV19 to TRBJ1-2; a possible D gene is TRBD1 (5 bases). The CDR3 extends over 13 amino acids. The germline V gene has CDR1 LNHDA and CDR2 SQIVND (reference sequence). With 7 bases removed from V and 6 bases from J, the gap between germline ends came to 15 bases.

This clone occurred a few times. J is TRBJ2-1 and V is TRBV29-1, with 7 bases that match TRBD1. J gave up 7 bases and V 4 bases, and 10 bases lay outside the gene matches. CDR3 length equals 14 residues. CDR1 is SQVTM and CDR2 is ANQGSEA in the germline V gene. The CDR3 DNA reads TGCAGCGTTGTCCGAGACAGGGCTGGGAATGAGCAGTTCTTC. Its protein product is CSVVRDRAGNEQFF.

This chain connects TRBV9 to TRBJ2-1, with D tentatively TRBD2 (5 bases). The V gene lost 2 bases and the J gene lost 7 bases, with 10 bases spanning the gap. From germline, CDR1 is SGDLS and CDR2 YYNGEE. The CDR3 is made up of 13 amino acids. CDR3 coding DNA: TGTGCCAGCAGCGTTATTTCGGGGAATGAGCAGTTCTTC. Protein sequence: CASSVISGNEQFF.

This rearrangement joins TRBV13 to TRBJ1-3, with unresolved D. The V gene lost 7 bases and the J gene lost 2 bases, with 21 bases spanning the gap. Germline V gives CDR1 PRHDT, CDR2 FYEKMQ (reference sequence). The CDR3 loop spans 17 amino acids. The CDR3 DNA reads TGTGCCAGCACCTTTGGTTATCGTGCTGCTCCTGGAAACACCATATATTTT. This translates into CASTFGYRAAPGNTIYF.

The chain has TRBV7-8 and TRBJ2-7; perhaps TRBD2 as D (6 bases). CDR1 and CDR2 from the germline V gene are SGHVS and FQNEAQ. This CDR3 has 15 residues. Trimming left V 4 bases short and J 0 bases short, with 13 bases between. DNA for the CDR3: TGTGCCAGCAGCTCCGGGACTCCAAGCTCCTACGAGCAGTACTTC. Translated, it gives CASSSGTPSSYEQYF.

CDR3 sequence reads: CASSAGGVSYTF. CDR3 sequence (DNA): TGTGCCAGCAGCGCCGGGGGGGTTAGCTACACCTTC. V and J are TRBV9 and TRBJ1-2; a possible D gene is TRBD1 (5 bases). Between the trimmed V and J ends, which lost 3 bases and 9 bases, there was a span of 12 bases. CDR1 and CDR2 (germline): SGDLS, YYNGEE. CDR3 length: 12 residues. The full variable domain, its missing parts supplied by reference TRBV9 and TRBJ1-2, is DSGVTQTPKHLITATGQRVTLRCSPRSGDLSVYWYQQSLDQGLQFLIQYYNGEERAKGNILERFSAQQFPDLHSELNLSSLELGDSALYFCASSAGGVSYTFGSGTRLTVV.

At least ten counts were recorded for this clone. The CDR3 here is CASSSSSGIETQYF. CDR3 DNA: TGCGCCAGCAGCTCCTCTAGCGGCATAGAGACCCAGTACTTC. The rearrangement uses TRBV5-1 and TRBJ2-5; 7 bases agree with TRBD2. CDR1 is SGHRS, CDR2 YFSETQ, per germline. V was clipped by 3 bases and J by 4 bases; unmatched bases: 6. The CDR3 runs to 14 residues.

The CDR3 protein is CASSTQTGESPLHF. The CDR3 nucleotides read TGTGCCAGTAGTACTCAGACAGGGGAATCACCCCTCCACTTT. This chain uses TRBV19 with TRBJ1-6; 8 positions agree with TRBD1. The CDR3 totals 14 residues. Germline V gene lookup returns CDR1 LNHDA and CDR2 SQIVND (reference sequence). Germline trimming cut 4 bases from V and 10 bases from J; bases unmatched to any gene: 6.

The count of this clone is one. This rearrangement joins TRBV7-9 to TRBJ1-2; D gene unclear. The CDR3 is made up of 15 amino acids. The V and J ends lost 8 bases and 6 bases respectively, with 22 bases between them. The V gene's germline CDR1 is SEHNR and CDR2 FQNEAQ (reference sequence). DNA of the CDR3: TGTGCCAGCCCCGGCCCCCAATCGTTCGGGAATGGCTACACCTTC. It yields the protein CASPGPQSFGNGYTF.

The CDR3 sequence is CASSLNPVGTGELFF. The CDR3 DNA reads TGTGCCAGCAGCTTAAACCCAGTGGGCACCGGGGAGCTGTTTTTT. The rearrangement links TRBV7-3 to TRBJ2-2, with unresolved D. Germline values: CDR1 SGHTA, CDR2 FQGTGA. Trimming removed 1 base from V and 4 bases from J, with 10 bases in between. This CDR3 has 15 residues.

The gene calls are TRBV7-9 and TRBJ1-1; no clear D gene. CDR3 size: 12 residues. From germline, CDR1 is SEHNR and CDR2 FQNEAQ (reference sequence). The V gene lost 2 bases and the J gene lost 3 bases, with 4 bases spanning the gap. CDR3 bases: TGTGCCAGCAGCTTAACGGACACTGAAGCTTTCTTT. Protein sequence: CASSLTDTEAFF.

The table lists this clone with a count of one. This chain joins TRBV19 and TRBJ1-4; TRBD1 is a possible D gene (5 bases). V gave up 0 bases and J gave up 10 bases, with 15 bases separating them. Germline lookup yields CDR1 LNHDA and CDR2 SQIVND (reference sequence). The CDR3 covers 15 residues. In DNA, the CDR3 is TGTGCCAGTAGTATAGATCAGGGATACTCAGGAAAACTGTTTTTT. Protein product: CASSIDQGYSGKLFF.

The table lists this clone with a count of one. This chain uses TRBV7-2 with TRBJ2-3; D is unresolved. Germline CDR1 reads SGHTA; CDR2 reads FQGNSA. Trimming shortened V by 1 base and J by 0 bases, and 8 bases separated the two germline ends. The CDR3 consists of 15 residues. The chain's CDR3 is CASSLEPLSTDTQYF. DNA of the CDR3: TGTGCCAGCAGCTTAGAGCCACTAAGCACAGATACGCAGTATTTT.